The rows below give T cell receptor beta chains drawn from one sample of a study of blood T cell repertoires in COVID-19. The data were produced by immunoSEQ multiplex PCR, yet TCRdb's version contains in-frame clones alone and is incomplete. The profile shows approximately 140,000 clones, 80% of them singletons. Sequences were obtained from peripheral blood. The receptors stem from a man in his fifties or sixties with active or convalescent COVID-19. CDR3s include the opening cysteine and the closing phenylalanine or tryptophan. The D gene is left open where the match is weak. Some rows have no size entry. The others give once, few or many, or a class for an expanded clone.

>16|TRBV9|NA|TRBJ1-6|TRBD1
CASSVEDRGGYSPLHF
TGTGCCAGCAGCGTAGAGGACAGGGGAGGGTATTCACCCCTCCACTTT
>15|TRBV28|NA|TRBJ1-2|NA
CASSLSAGVGHGYTF
TGTGCCAGCAGTTTATCAGCGGGGGTGGGGCATGGCTACACCTTC
>14|TRBV19|few|TRBJ1-2|NA
CASRTLSREHGYTF
TGTGCCAGCAGAACCTTATCCCGGGAGCATGGCTACACCTTC
>18|TRBV4-1|NA|TRBJ2-5|TRBD2
CASSQGQGTSGFQETQYF
TGCGCCAGCAGCCAAGGTCAGGGGACTAGCGGATTTCAAGAGACCCAGTACTTC
>14|TRBV6-5|NA|TRBJ1-1|TRBD1
CASSRGQVGTEAFF
TGTGCCAGCAGTCGCGGACAGGTGGGCACTGAAGCTTTCTTT
>15|TRBV7-9|NA|TRBJ2-7|TRBD1
CASSHGDRGIYEQYF
TGTGCCAGCAGCCACGGGGACAGGGGGATTTACGAGCAGTACTTC
>14|TRBV13|NA|TRBJ2-3|TRBD1
CASSSGQGTDTQYF
TGTGCCAGCAGCTCCGGACAGGGGACAGATACGCAGTATTTT
>15|TRBV5-1|NA|TRBJ1-5|NA
CASSALGGSNQPQHF
TGCGCCAGCAGCGCCTTGGGAGGGAGCAATCAGCCCCAGCATTTT
>15|TRBV11-1|few|TRBJ2-1|TRBD2
CASSSPAGVGNEQFF
TGTGCCAGCAGCTCCCCAGCGGGAGTGGGCAATGAGCAGTTCTTC
>14|TRBV5-4|few|TRBJ2-5|TRBD1
CASSLRDSQETQYF
TGTGCCAGCAGCTTGAGGGACAGCCAAGAGACCCAGTACTTC
>13|TRBV18|NA|TRBJ1-2|NA
CASSRYREDGYTF
TGTGCCAGCTCACGGTACAGGGAAGATGGCTACACCTTC
>14|TRBV6-5|NA|TRBJ1-5|TRBD1
CASSFDRALRPQHF
TGTGCCAGCAGTTTCGACAGGGCCTTAAGGCCCCAGCATTTT
>14|TRBV6-5|NA|TRBJ2-1|TRBD2
CASSRPGTNNEQFF
TGTGCCAGCAGTCGACCAGGGACTAACAATGAGCAGTTCTTC
>15|TRBV6-1|NA|TRBJ2-5|NA
CASSDIGSKGETQYF
TGTGCCAGCAGTGACATCGGGAGCAAGGGAGAGACCCAGTACTTC
>9|TRBV20-1|NA|TRBJ2-3|NA
CSAKDTQYF
TGCAGTGCCAAAGATACGCAGTATTTT
>12|TRBV5-1|many|TRBJ2-2|NA
CASSLLPGELFF
TGCGCCAGCAGCCTATTGCCCGGGGAGCTGTTTTTT
>15|TRBV4-3|NA|TRBJ2-7|NA
CASSQDWGLASEQYF
TGCGCCAGCAGCCAAGATTGGGGGCTAGCATCCGAGCAGTACTTC